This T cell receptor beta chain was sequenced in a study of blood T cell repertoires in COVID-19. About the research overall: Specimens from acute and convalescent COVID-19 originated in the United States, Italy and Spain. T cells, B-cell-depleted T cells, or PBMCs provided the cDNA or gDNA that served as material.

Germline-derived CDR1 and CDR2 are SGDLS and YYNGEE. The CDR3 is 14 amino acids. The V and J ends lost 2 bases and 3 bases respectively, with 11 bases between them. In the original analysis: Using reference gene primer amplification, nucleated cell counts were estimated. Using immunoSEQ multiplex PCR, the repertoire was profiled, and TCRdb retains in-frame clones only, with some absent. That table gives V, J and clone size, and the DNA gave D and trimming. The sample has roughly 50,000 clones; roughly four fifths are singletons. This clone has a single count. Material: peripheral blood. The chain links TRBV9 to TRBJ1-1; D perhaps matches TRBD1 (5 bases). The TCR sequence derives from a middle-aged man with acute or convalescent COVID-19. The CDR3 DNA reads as TGTGCCAGCAGCGTGGCCAGGGTGGACACTGAAGCTTTCTTT. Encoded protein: CASSVARVDTEAFF.